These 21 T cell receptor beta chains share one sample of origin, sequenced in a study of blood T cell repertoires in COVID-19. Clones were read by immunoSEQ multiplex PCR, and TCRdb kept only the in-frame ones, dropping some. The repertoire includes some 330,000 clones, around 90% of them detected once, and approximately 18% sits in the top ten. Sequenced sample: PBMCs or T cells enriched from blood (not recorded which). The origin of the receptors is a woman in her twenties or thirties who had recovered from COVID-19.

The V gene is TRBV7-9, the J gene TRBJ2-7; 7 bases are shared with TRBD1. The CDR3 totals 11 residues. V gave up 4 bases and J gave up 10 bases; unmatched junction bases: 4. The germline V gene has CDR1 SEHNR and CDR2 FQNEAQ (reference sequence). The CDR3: CASSSGQAQYF. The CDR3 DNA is TGTGCCAGCAGCTCAGGACAGGCCCAGTACTTC.

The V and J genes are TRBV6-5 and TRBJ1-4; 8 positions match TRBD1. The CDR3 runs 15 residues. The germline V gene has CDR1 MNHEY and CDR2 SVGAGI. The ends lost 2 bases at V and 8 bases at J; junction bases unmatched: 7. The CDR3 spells CASSYSAGGQEKLFF. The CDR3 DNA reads TGTGCCAGCAGTTACAGTGCAGGGGGCCAGGAAAAACTGTTTTTT.

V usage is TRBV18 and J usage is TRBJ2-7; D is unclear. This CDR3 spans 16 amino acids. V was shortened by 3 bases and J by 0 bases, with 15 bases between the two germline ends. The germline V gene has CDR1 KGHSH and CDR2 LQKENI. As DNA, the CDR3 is TGTGCCAGCTCACCTAATTTAGACTTTACCTCCTACGAGCAGTACTTC. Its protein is CASSPNLDFTSYEQYF.

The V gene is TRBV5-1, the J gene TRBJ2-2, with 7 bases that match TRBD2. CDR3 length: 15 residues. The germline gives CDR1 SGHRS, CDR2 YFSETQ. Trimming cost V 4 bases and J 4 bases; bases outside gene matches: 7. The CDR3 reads CASSAGLVGTGELFF. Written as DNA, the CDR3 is TGCGCCAGCAGCGCCGGACTAGTGGGCACCGGGGAGCTGTTTTTT.

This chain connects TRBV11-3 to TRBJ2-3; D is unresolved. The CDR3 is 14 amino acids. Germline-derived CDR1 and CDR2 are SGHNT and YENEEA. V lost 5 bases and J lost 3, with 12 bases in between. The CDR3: CASSPIGFTDTQYF. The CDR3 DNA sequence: TGTGCCAGCAGCCCAATCGGGTTTACAGATACGCAGTATTTT. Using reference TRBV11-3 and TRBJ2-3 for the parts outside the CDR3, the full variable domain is EAGVVQSPRYKIIEKKQPVAFWCNPISGHNTLYWYLQNLGQGPELLIRYENEEAVDDSQLPKDRFSAERLKGVDSTLKIQPAELGDSAVYLCASSPIGFTDTQYFGPGTRLTVL.

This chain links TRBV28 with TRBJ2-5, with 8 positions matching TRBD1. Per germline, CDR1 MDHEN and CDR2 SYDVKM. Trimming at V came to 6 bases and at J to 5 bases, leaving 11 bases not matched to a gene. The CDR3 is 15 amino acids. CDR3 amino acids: CASSSGGTGEETQYF. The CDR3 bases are TGTGCCAGCAGCTCTGGGGGGACAGGTGAGGAGACCCAGTACTTC.

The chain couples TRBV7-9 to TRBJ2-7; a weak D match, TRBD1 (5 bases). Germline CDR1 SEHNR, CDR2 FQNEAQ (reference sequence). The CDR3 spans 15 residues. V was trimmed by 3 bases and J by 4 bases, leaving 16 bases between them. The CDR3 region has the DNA TGTGCCAGCAGCTTTTTCACCGACAGCGATTACGAGCAGTACTTC. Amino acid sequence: CASSFFTDSDYEQYF. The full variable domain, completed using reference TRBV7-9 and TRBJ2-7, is DTGVSQNPRHKITKRGQNVTFRCDPISEHNRLYWYRQTLGQGPEFLTYFQNEAQLEKSRLLSDRFSAERPKGSFSTLEIQRTEQGDSAMYLCASSFFTDSDYEQYFGPGTRLTVT.

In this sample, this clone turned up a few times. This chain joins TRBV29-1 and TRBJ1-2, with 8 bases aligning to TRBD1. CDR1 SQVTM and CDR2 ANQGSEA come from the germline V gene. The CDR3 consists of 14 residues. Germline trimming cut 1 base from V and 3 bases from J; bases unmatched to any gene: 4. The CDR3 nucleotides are TGCAGCGTTGAAGGGGGGACAGGAGACTATGGCTACACCTTC. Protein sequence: CSVEGGTGDYGYTF.

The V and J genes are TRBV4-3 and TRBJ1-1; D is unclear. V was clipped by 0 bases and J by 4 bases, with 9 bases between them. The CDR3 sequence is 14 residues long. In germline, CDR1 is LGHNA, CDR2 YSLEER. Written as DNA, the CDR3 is TGCGCCAGCAGCCAAGATCTATCGGGCACTGAAGCTTTCTTT. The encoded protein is CASSQDLSGTEAFF.

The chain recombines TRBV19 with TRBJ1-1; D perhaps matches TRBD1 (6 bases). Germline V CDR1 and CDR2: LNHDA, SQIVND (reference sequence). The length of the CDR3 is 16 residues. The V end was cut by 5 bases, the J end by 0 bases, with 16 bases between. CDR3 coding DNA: TGTGCCAGTAGTCCGCGACAGGTGGGTTTGAACACTGAAGCTTTCTTT. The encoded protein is CASSPRQVGLNTEAFF.

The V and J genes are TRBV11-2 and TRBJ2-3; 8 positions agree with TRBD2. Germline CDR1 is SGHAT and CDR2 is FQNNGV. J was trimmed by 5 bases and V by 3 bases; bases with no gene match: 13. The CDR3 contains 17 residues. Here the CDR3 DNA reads TGTGCCAGCAGCTTTATTCCTCGATCGGGGGGGGTAGATACGCAGTATTTT. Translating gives CASSFIPRSGGVDTQYF.

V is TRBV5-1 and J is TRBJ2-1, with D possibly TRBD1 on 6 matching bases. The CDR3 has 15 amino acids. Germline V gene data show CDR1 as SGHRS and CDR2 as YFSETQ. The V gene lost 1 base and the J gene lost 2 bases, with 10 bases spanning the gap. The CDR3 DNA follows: TGCGCCAGCAGCTTGTCAGGGGAAGCCTACAATGAGCAGTTCTTC. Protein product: CASSLSGEAYNEQFF.

The CDR3 bases are TGTGCCAGCAGCCCTAAAAGGGGGGGGGTGGCAGATACGCAGTATTTT. Translated: CASSPKRGGVADTQYF. This chain connects TRBV5-4 to TRBJ2-3, with TRBD2 as a possible D gene (7 bases). The CDR3 runs 16 residues. Trimming left V 4 bases short and J 4 bases short, with 19 bases between. Germline V CDR1 and CDR2: SGHNT, YYREEE (reference sequence). The full variable domain, in which reference TRBV5-4 and TRBJ2-3 provide the parts outside the CDR3, is ETGVTQSPTHLIKTRGQQVTLRCSSQSGHNTVSWYQQALGQGPQFIFQYYREEENGRGNFPPRFSGLQFPNYSSELNVNALELDDSALYLCASSPKRGGVADTQYFGPGTRLTVL.

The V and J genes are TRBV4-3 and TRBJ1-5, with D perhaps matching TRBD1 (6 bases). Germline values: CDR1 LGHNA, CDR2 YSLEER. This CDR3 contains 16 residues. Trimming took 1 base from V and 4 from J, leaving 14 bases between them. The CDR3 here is CASSQVYDQGNQPQHF. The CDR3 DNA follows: TGCGCCAGCAGCCAAGTCTATGACCAGGGGAATCAGCCCCAGCATTTT.

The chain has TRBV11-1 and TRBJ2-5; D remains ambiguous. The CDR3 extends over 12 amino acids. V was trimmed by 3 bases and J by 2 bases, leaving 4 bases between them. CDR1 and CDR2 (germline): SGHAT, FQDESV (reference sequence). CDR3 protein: CASSFGQETQYF. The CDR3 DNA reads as TGTGCCAGCAGCTTCGGGCAAGAGACCCAGTACTTC.

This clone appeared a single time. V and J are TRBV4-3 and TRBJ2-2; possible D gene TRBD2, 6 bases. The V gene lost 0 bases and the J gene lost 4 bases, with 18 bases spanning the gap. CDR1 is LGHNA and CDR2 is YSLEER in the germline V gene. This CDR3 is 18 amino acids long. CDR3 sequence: CASSQDTIATSRTGELFF. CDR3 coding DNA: TGCGCCAGCAGCCAAGATACCATCGCGACTAGTCGCACCGGGGAGCTGTTTTTT.

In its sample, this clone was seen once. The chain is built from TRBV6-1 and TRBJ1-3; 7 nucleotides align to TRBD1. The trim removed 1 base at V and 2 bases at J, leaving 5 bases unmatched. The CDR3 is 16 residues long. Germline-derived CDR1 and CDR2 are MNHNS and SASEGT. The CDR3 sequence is CASSEGSGGPGNTIYF. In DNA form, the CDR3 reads TGTGCCAGCAGTGAAGGATCAGGGGGGCCTGGAAACACCATATATTTT.

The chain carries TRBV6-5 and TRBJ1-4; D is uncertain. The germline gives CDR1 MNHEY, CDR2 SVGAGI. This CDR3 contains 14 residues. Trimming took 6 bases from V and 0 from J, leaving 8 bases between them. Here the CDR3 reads CASSDGATNEKLFF. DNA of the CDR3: TGTGCCAGCAGCGACGGAGCAACTAATGAAAAACTGTTTTTT.

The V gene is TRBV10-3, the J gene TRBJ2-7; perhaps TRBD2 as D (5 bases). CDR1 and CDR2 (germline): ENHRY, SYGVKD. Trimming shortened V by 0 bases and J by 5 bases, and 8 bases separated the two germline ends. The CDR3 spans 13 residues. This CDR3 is CAISESDGNEQYF. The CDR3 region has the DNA TGTGCCATCAGTGAGTCGGACGGGAACGAGCAGTACTTC.

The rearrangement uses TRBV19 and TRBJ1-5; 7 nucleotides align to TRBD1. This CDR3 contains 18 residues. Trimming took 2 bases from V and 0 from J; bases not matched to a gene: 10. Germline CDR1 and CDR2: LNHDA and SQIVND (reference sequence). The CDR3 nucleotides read TGTGCCAGTAGTATAAGGGAGGACAGGTCGTATAGCAATCAGCCCCAGCATTTT. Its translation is CASSIREDRSYSNQPQHF.

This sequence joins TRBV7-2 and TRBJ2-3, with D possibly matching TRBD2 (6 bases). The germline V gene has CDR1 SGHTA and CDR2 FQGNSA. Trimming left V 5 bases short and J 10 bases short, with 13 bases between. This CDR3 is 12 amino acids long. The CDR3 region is CASSALPGAQYF. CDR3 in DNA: TGTGCCAGCAGCGCCCTCCCGGGGGCGCAGTATTTT.